Each of the 23 T cell receptor beta chains below was sequenced from the same sample in a study of T cells in localized non-small cell lung cancer. Sequencing was performed with immunoSEQ multiplex PCR; in TCRdb, only in-frame clones are kept and a portion is missing. Of 35,000 or so clones listed, 87% were seen once; the top ten hold roughly 6.5%. The sample here was peripheral blood, taken before any cancer treatment. The receptors originated from a woman aged 35 to 70 with stage I lung adenocarcinoma.

The rearrangement uses TRBV6-1 and TRBJ2-1; TRBD2 matches 15 bases. The germline gives CDR1 MNHNS, CDR2 SASEGT. V gave up 1 base and J gave up 10 bases; unmatched junction bases: 8. This CDR3 is 17 amino acids long. This CDR3 is CASSEEGTSGGLEEQFF. The CDR3 region has the DNA TGTGCCAGCAGTGAAGAGGGGACTAGCGGGGGGTTGGAGGAGCAGTTCTTC.

This sequence joins TRBV5-4 and TRBJ2-7, with 9 bases aligning to TRBD1. V was clipped by 4 bases and J by 0 bases; unmatched bases: 8. Per germline, CDR1 SGHNT and CDR2 YYREEE (reference sequence). There are 16 residues in the CDR3. The CDR3 DNA reads TGTGCCAGCAGCGGTAGGGACAGGGAAGGCTCCTACGAGCAGTACTTC. Protein: CASSGRDREGSYEQYF.

The chain recombines TRBV5-5 with TRBJ2-7; TRBD1 matches at 8 bases. Germline CDR1 is SGHKS and CDR2 is YYEKEE (reference sequence). The V and J ends lost 5 bases and 2 bases, in that order; junction bases with no gene match: 9. This CDR3 comprises 15 residues. CDR3 nucleotide sequence: TGTGCCAGCAGACTCAGACAGGGGATAACCTACGAGCAGTACTTC. Its protein is CASRLRQGITYEQYF.

The chain links TRBV13 to TRBJ2-6, with a weak D call TRBD1 (5 bases). The CDR3 is made up of 15 amino acids. Germline CDR1 PRHDT, CDR2 FYEKMQ (reference sequence). V was shortened by 5 bases and J by 0 bases, with 8 bases between the two germline ends. The chain's CDR3 is CASSGRVSGANVLTF. The DNA of the CDR3 is TGTGCCAGCAGCGGCAGGGTCTCTGGGGCCAACGTCCTGACTTTC.

The chain employs TRBV29-1 and TRBJ2-5; 8 bases agree with TRBD1. The V and J ends lost 3 bases and 4 bases, in that order; junction bases with no gene match: 7. The CDR3 has 14 amino acids. Germline CDR1 is SQVTM and CDR2 is ANQGSEA. Written as DNA, the CDR3 is TGCAGCGTTGAGGGCACAGGGGGGCGAGAGACCCAGTACTTC. Protein sequence: CSVEGTGGRETQYF.

This chain uses TRBV2 with TRBJ2-7, with 9 bases lining up with TRBD1. V lost 3 bases, J lost 5 bases, and 8 bases stayed unmatched. Looked up from germline, CDR1 is SNHLY and CDR2 is FYNNEI. This CDR3 comprises 15 residues. CDR3 bases: TGTGCCAGCAGTGACCGGGACAGGGACTTCCACGAGCAGTACTTC. Its protein is CASSDRDRDFHEQYF.

The CDR3: CASSASPPDLNEKLFF. The CDR3 region has the DNA TGTGCCAGCAGTGCCAGCCCCCCAGACCTTAATGAAAAACTGTTTTTT. The chain carries TRBV2 and TRBJ1-4; D is unresolved. V was trimmed by 4 bases and J by 4 bases, leaving 16 bases between them. Germline V lookup: CDR1 SNHLY, CDR2 FYNNEI. This CDR3 region has 16 residues.

The CDR3 loop is CASSFNRVGTEAFF. In DNA form, the CDR3 reads TGTGCCAGCAGCTTTAACAGGGTGGGCACTGAAGCTTTCTTT. The chain uses TRBV5-4 and TRBJ1-1; tentatively, D is TRBD1 (6 bases). The ends were cut back, 2 bases at V and 4 bases at J, with 12 bases in the middle. CDR1 is SGHNT and CDR2 is YYREEE in the germline V gene (reference sequence). The CDR3 consists of 14 residues.

The CDR3 region has the DNA TGCAGCGTTGCACGACAGGGGGTGAGGGAGAACACTGAAGCTTTCTTT. It is translated as CSVARQGVRENTEAFF. The chain has TRBV29-1 and TRBJ1-1, with TRBD1 identical over 9 bases. The CDR3 is made up of 16 amino acids. V lost 4 bases, J lost 1 base, and 10 bases stayed unmatched. CDR1 and CDR2 from the germline V gene are SQVTM and ANQGSEA.

The chain joins TRBV7-9 to TRBJ1-1; 7 bases align to TRBD1. CDR3 length: 13 residues. The germline V gene has CDR1 SEHNR and CDR2 FQNEAQ (reference sequence). Trimming cost V 6 bases and J 4 bases; bases outside gene matches: 5. The CDR3 here is CASRTTGPTEAFF. The CDR3, as DNA: TGTGCCAGCAGGACGACAGGGCCCACTGAAGCTTTCTTT.

This rearrangement joins TRBV29-1 to TRBJ1-2, with D hard to call. The CDR3 is made up of 12 amino acids. Germline V gene lookup returns CDR1 SQVTM and CDR2 ANQGSEA. Trimming took off 4 bases at V and 1 base at J, with 7 bases between the two ends. This CDR3 reads CSVVRDNYGYTF. Written as DNA, the CDR3 is TGCAGCGTTGTTCGGGATAACTATGGCTACACCTTC.

The chain is built from TRBV5-6 and TRBJ1-2; D ambiguous. The V end was cut by 0 bases, the J end by 2 bases, with 14 bases between. The CDR3 has 16 amino acids. CDR1 is SGHDT and CDR2 is YYEEEE in the germline V gene. The CDR3 region has the DNA TGTGCCAGCAGCTTGGAAGTGTTCGGGCGGAACTATGGCTACACCTTC. Encoded protein: CASSLEVFGRNYGYTF.

V is TRBV7-9 and J is TRBJ2-7, with a weak D call TRBD2 (6 bases). In germline, CDR1 is SEHNR, CDR2 FQNEAQ (reference sequence). The V and J ends lost 4 bases and 10 bases respectively, with 11 bases between them. CDR3 size: 11 residues. The DNA of the CDR3 is TGTGCCAGCAGCTCGGGAGTTTTCCAGTACTTC. It yields the protein CASSSGVFQYF. Variable domain in full (rest from reference TRBV7-9 and TRBJ2-7): DTGVSQNPRHKITKRGQNVTFRCDPISEHNRLYWYRQTLGQGPEFLTYFQNEAQLEKSRLLSDRFSAERPKGSFSTLEIQRTEQGDSAMYLCASSSGVFQYFGPGTRLTVT.

V is TRBV5-1 and J is TRBJ1-1, with D perhaps TRBD1 (5 bases). Per germline, CDR1 SGHRS and CDR2 YFSETQ. The CDR3 is 15 amino acids. V was trimmed by 2 bases and J by 9 bases, leaving 20 bases between them. CDR3 sequence (DNA): TGCGCCAGCAGCTTAATTTCCCAGGGAAAATTTCAAGCTTTCTTT. It yields the protein CASSLISQGKFQAFF.

Written as DNA, the CDR3 is TGTGCCAGCGGATCGGAGACCCAGTACTTC. This encodes CASGSETQYF. The chain has TRBV11-2 and TRBJ2-5; D gene ambiguous. This CDR3 is 10 amino acids long. Germline values: CDR1 SGHAT, CDR2 FQNNGV. V lost 8 bases and J 5 bases, leaving 6 bases between the germline ends.

The chain combines TRBV7-9 with TRBJ2-5; TRBD2 agrees at 12 bases. The CDR3 loop spans 14 amino acids. The J segment lost 2 bases and the V segment lost 5 bases, leaving 0 bases of the junction unmatched. The V gene's germline CDR1 is SEHNR and CDR2 FQNEAQ (reference sequence). CDR3 nucleotide sequence: TGTGCCAGCAGCACTAGCGGGGGGCAAGAGACCCAGTACTTC. Its protein product is CASSTSGGQETQYF.

The V gene is TRBV9, the J gene TRBJ2-7, with 7 bases aligning to TRBD2. CDR1 is SGDLS and CDR2 is YYNGEE in the germline V gene. The V gene end was trimmed by 0 bases and the J gene end by 4 bases; junction bases not matched to a gene: 7. The CDR3 is 15 residues long. CDR3 residues: CASSVAYGGMYEQYF. The CDR3 region has the DNA TGTGCCAGCAGCGTAGCTTACGGGGGGATGTACGAGCAGTACTTC.

J is TRBJ1-1 and V is TRBV4-3; tentatively, D is TRBD1 (5 bases). Germline V lookup: CDR1 LGHNA, CDR2 YSLEER. The V end was cut by 0 bases, the J end by 5 bases, with 13 bases between. This CDR3 is built from 15 residues. The CDR3 nucleotides read TGCGCCAGCAGCCAAGATCCGGGGGTAGGGACTGAAGCTTTCTTT. Translated, it gives CASSQDPGVGTEAFF.

Here the CDR3 reads CASSFRDSTDTQYF. DNA for the CDR3: TGTGCCAGCAGCTTCCGGGACAGCACAGATACGCAGTATTTT. The chain carries TRBV7-2 and TRBJ2-3; D is perhaps TRBD1 or TRBD2 (5 bases each). This CDR3 has 14 residues. V was cut by 3 bases and J by 0 bases, with 7 bases left in between. Looked up from germline, CDR1 is SGHTA and CDR2 is FQGNSA. Using reference TRBV7-2 and TRBJ2-3 for the parts outside the CDR3, the full variable domain is GAGVSQSPSNKVTEKGKDVELRCDPISGHTALYWYRQSLGQGLEFLIYFQGNSAPDKSGLPSDRFSAERTGGSVSTLTIQRTQQEDSAVYLCASSFRDSTDTQYFGPGTRLTVL.

The chain employs TRBV29-1 and TRBJ1-1, with 9 bases identical to TRBD1. The CDR3 contains 16 residues. J lost 0 bases, V lost 5 bases, and 10 bases had no gene match. Germline V lookup: CDR1 SQVTM, CDR2 ANQGSEA. This chain's CDR3 is CSVRQGEGFMNTEAFF. The CDR3 DNA sequence: TGCAGCGTTCGACAGGGGGAGGGTTTTATGAACACTGAAGCTTTCTTT.

The chain links TRBV6-6 to TRBJ1-5, with D unresolved. There are 14 residues in the CDR3. CDR1 is MNHNY, CDR2 SVGAGI, per germline (reference sequence). The V and J ends lost 2 bases and 0 bases respectively, with 5 bases between them. CDR3 sequence reads: CASSYLNSNQPQHF. The DNA for the CDR3 is TGTGCCAGCAGTTACCTTAATAGCAATCAGCCCCAGCATTTT.

The J gene is TRBJ1-2, the V gene TRBV5-6; TRBD1 aligns across 7 bases. The V gene's germline CDR1 is SGHDT and CDR2 YYEEEE. The CDR3 runs to 16 residues. Unmatched junction bases numbered 16, after V lost 4 bases and J lost 7 bases. The chain's CDR3 is CASSDRDSSALSGYTF. The DNA for the CDR3 is TGTGCCAGCAGCGACCGGGACAGCTCTGCGCTTAGTGGCTACACCTTC.

The chain has TRBV11-2 and TRBJ2-5, with a weak D call TRBD1 (5 bases). The CDR3 extends over 13 amino acids. Per the germline V gene, CDR1 is SGHAT and CDR2 is FQNNGV. Trimming pared 6 bases from V and 4 bases from J, leaving 12 bases between. In DNA, the CDR3 is TGTGCCAGCAGTCTCCAGGGTCCAGAGACCCAGTACTTC. It yields the protein CASSLQGPETQYF.